The 18 T cell receptor beta chains given below trace back to one sample, sequenced in a study of Tregs in tolerant kidney transplant recipients (dated by TCRdb to the late 2010s). The library came from the immunoSEQ multiplex PCR assay. Sourced from immuneACCESS, this table was stored by TCRdb with only in-frame sequences that have V and J called. A share of the clones is absent; for the studies checked, an unresolved V gene accounts for under half, and the remainder has no known explanation. The sample data list some 20,000 clones, and about three fifths of these were observed just once. Around 3.6% of the sample belongs to the ten largest clones. Antigens for these TCRs are unknown. The sequencing sample was made of Tregs from blood cultured with allogeneic cells. The receptors here all came from a human donor in good health.

V gene TRBV6-1 combines with J gene TRBJ2-1; TRBD2 matches 14 bases. Trimming took 6 bases from V and 9 from J; bases not matched to a gene: 4. This CDR3 comprises 14 residues. Germline V gene lookup returns CDR1 MNHNS and CDR2 SASEGT. CDR3 region: CASRTSGRGSEQFF. The CDR3 DNA reads TGTGCCAGCAGGACTAGCGGGAGGGGGAGTGAGCAGTTCTTC.

The chain uses TRBV7-9 and TRBJ2-3, with D unresolved. The CDR3 has 11 amino acids. Germline values: CDR1 SEHNR, CDR2 FQNEAQ (reference sequence). Trimming removed 5 bases at V and 2 bases at J, with 2 bases between. CDR3 amino acids: CASSPTDTQYF. The DNA for the CDR3 is TGTGCCAGCAGCCCCACAGATACGCAGTATTTT.

This clone was seen a handful of times. The J gene is TRBJ1-2, the V gene TRBV29-1, with TRBD1 as a possible D gene (5 bases). CDR3 length equals 12 residues. V was pared by 6 bases and J by 8 bases, with 16 bases between. Looked up from germline, CDR1 is SQVTM and CDR2 is ANQGSEA. The CDR3 loop reads CSVFGGSGGYTF. CDR3 nucleotides: TGCAGCGTATTTGGGGGGTCGGGGGGCTACACCTTC.

In its sample, this clone was seen once. V and J are TRBV19 and TRBJ2-5; 7 bases agree with TRBD2. The germline gives CDR1 LNHDA, CDR2 SQIVND (reference sequence). The CDR3 loop spans 15 amino acids. V shed 4 bases, J shed 0 bases, and the junction held 5 bases outside the gene matches. The CDR3, as DNA: TGTGCCAGTAGTACTAGCGGCTGGTACCAAGAGACCCAGTACTTC. It specifies CASSTSGWYQETQYF.

This clone has just a few counts. This chain links TRBV27 with TRBJ2-2; D possibly uses TRBD1 or TRBD2 (5 bases each). CDR1 is MNHEY and CDR2 is SMNVEV in the germline V gene (reference sequence). The length of the CDR3 is 14 residues. V lost 6 bases to trimming and J lost 4 bases, with 12 bases between them. CDR3 region: CASRGVGVTGELFF. In nucleotides, the CDR3 is TGTGCCAGCAGGGGGGTTGGAGTCACCGGGGAGCTGTTTTTT.

This clone has more than one count but fewer than ten. The chain employs TRBV7-8 and TRBJ1-5; no firm D call. This CDR3 is built from 14 residues. In germline, CDR1 is SGHVS, CDR2 FQNEAQ. V was pared by 3 bases and J by 3 bases, with 9 bases between. The CDR3 nucleotides read TGTGCCAGCAGCTTTGCACAGACCAATCAGCCCCAGCATTTT. Amino acids: CASSFAQTNQPQHF.

By share, this clone counts as medium-sized. This chain uses TRBV5-7 with TRBJ1-2; 10 bases are a match to TRBD1. TRBV5-7 is an ORF, and what it does is uncertain. The CDR3 covers 14 residues. V was clipped by 0 bases and J by 5 bases; unmatched bases: 1. CDR3 region: CASSLVGQGYGYTF. The CDR3 nucleotides read TGTGCCAGCAGCTTGGTGGGACAGGGGTATGGCTACACCTTC.

V gene TRBV5-1 combines with J gene TRBJ2-3; 8 bases line up with TRBD1. Germline trimming cut 2 bases from V and 5 bases from J; bases unmatched to any gene: 4. CDR1 SGHRS and CDR2 YFSETQ come from the germline V gene. The CDR3 consists of 14 residues. Written as DNA, the CDR3 is TGCGCCAGCAGCTTCGGACAGGGTCTAGATACGCAGTATTTT. Protein sequence: CASSFGQGLDTQYF.

The chain uses TRBV7-9 and TRBJ1-6; D remains ambiguous. Per germline, CDR1 SEHNR and CDR2 FQNEAQ (reference sequence). V lost 0 bases, J lost 7 bases, and 4 bases lay in between. The CDR3 has 13 residues. The CDR3 DNA reads TGTGCCAGCAGCTTAGCGGGGAATTCACCCCTCCACTTT. As protein: CASSLAGNSPLHF.

V gene TRBV7-3 combines with J gene TRBJ2-6, with TRBD2 matching over 7 bases. V lost 0 bases to trimming and J lost 3 bases; unmatched junction nucleotides: 11. In germline, CDR1 is SGHTA, CDR2 FQGTGA. CDR3 length: 19 residues. DNA for the CDR3: TGTGCCAGCAGCTTAACGGCACGGGGGAGGGCCGGTGGGGCCAACGTCCTGACTTTC. It specifies CASSLTARGRAGGANVLTF.

The genes are TRBV29-1 and TRBJ1-2, with D possibly TRBD1 on 5 matching bases. CDR3 length: 13 amino acids. Trimming removed 4 bases at V and 5 bases at J, with 14 bases between. In germline, CDR1 is SQVTM, CDR2 ANQGSEA. CDR3 nucleotide sequence: TGCAGCGTTGTACAGGACTTTCTTTATGGCTACACCTTC. This sequence encodes CSVVQDFLYGYTF. The variable domain in full, completed from reference TRBV29-1 and TRBJ1-2, reads SAVISQKPSRDICQRGTSLTIQCQVDSQVTMMFWYRQQPGQSLTLIATANQGSEATYESGFVIDKFPISRPNLTFSTLTVSNMSPEDSSIYLCSVVQDFLYGYTFGSGTRLTVV.

The chain employs TRBV6-5 and TRBJ1-1; D remains ambiguous. Trimming left V 6 bases short and J 3 bases short, with 11 bases between. Germline V gene sequence: CDR1 MNHEY, CDR2 SVGAGI. The CDR3 runs to 13 residues. The CDR3 DNA is TGTGCCAGCAGCCTCCGGCCTGACACTGAAGCTTTCTTT. It encodes CASSLRPDTEAFF.

The chain recombines TRBV5-4 with TRBJ2-5; 7 nucleotides agree with TRBD1. J was trimmed by 5 bases and V by 2 bases; bases with no gene match: 3. Germline V lookup: CDR1 SGHNT, CDR2 YYREEE (reference sequence). This CDR3 comprises 13 residues. Written as DNA, the CDR3 is TGTGCCAGCAGCTTAGGGGGCAGGGAGACCCAGTACTTC. Its protein product is CASSLGGRETQYF.

The rearrangement uses TRBV27 and TRBJ2-3; D perhaps matches TRBD2 (6 bases). V lost 3 bases, J lost 8 bases, and 21 bases lay in between. CDR1 is MNHEY, CDR2 SMNVEV, per germline (reference sequence). The CDR3 spans 16 residues. The CDR3 protein is CASSFIGRPTVGTQYF. The CDR3 region has the DNA TGTGCCAGCAGTTTCATCGGGAGACCCACAGTTGGTACGCAGTATTTT.

The J gene is TRBJ2-1, the V gene TRBV6-5, with TRBD2 as a possible D gene (5 bases). Germline loops: CDR1 MNHEY, CDR2 SVGAGI. The CDR3 loop spans 15 amino acids. With 6 bases removed from V and 6 bases from J, the gap between germline ends came to 18 bases. In DNA, the CDR3 is TGTGCCAGCAGCAAAACTAGAATGAGGTCCAATGAGCAGTTCTTC. This encodes CASSKTRMRSNEQFF.

In this sample, this clone turned up a few times. The V call is TRBV11-2, the J call TRBJ2-5; 8 nucleotides match TRBD1. CDR1 and CDR2 (germline): SGHAT, FQNNGV. This CDR3 spans 16 amino acids. The V and J ends lost 1 base and 7 bases, in that order; junction bases with no gene match: 11. The CDR3 DNA reads TGTGCCAGCAGCTTAGGCCGTACAGGGGGGCGGGGGACCCAGTACTTC. Its protein product is CASSLGRTGGRGTQYF. The full variable domain, rest sourced from reference TRBV11-2 and TRBJ2-5, is EAGVAQSPRYKIIEKRQSVAFWCNPISGHATLYWYQQILGQGPKLLIQFQNNGVVDDSQLPKDRFSAERLKGVDSTLKIQPAKLEDSAVYLCASSLGRTGGRGTQYFGPGTRLLVL.

The chain joins TRBV11-2 to TRBJ1-2, with D hard to call. CDR1 and CDR2 from the germline V gene are SGHAT and FQNNGV. Trimming took 5 bases from V and 10 from J, leaving 11 bases between them. This CDR3 region has 11 residues. CDR3 region: CASSIRRTYTF. The DNA for the CDR3 is TGTGCCAGCAGCATAAGAAGGACCTACACCTTC. The variable domain in full, with the rest retrieved from reference TRBV11-2 and TRBJ1-2, is EAGVAQSPRYKIIEKRQSVAFWCNPISGHATLYWYQQILGQGPKLLIQFQNNGVVDDSQLPKDRFSAERLKGVDSTLKIQPAKLEDSAVYLCASSIRRTYTFGSGTRLTVV.

This sequence joins TRBV5-1 and TRBJ2-3; TRBD2 aligns across 12 bases. The germline V gene encodes CDR1 SGHRS and CDR2 YFSETQ. This CDR3 spans 15 amino acids. Unmatched junction bases numbered 3, after V lost 4 bases and J lost 3 bases. The CDR3 DNA sequence: TGCGCCAGCAGCAGGACTAGCGGGGCAACAGATACGCAGTATTTT. It translates to CASSRTSGATDTQYF.